This T cell receptor (beta chain) was recorded in a study of identical twins. Healthy Caucasians, and only they, were the donors. TCRdb reprocessed the 5' RACE reads with MiXCR, giving one entry per CDR3 protein. Here the sample spans under 900,000 distinct CDR3 sequences, 18% being singletons. Findings and limits, study-wide: Conclusions came from cross-sectional statistical analysis, not from following the same donors.

The length of the CDR3 is 13 residues. Trimming at V came to 6 bases and at J to 8 bases, leaving 8 bases not matched to a gene. Germline lookup yields CDR1 DFQATT and CDR2 SNEGSKA (reference sequence). A note on this clonotype: As yet, its antigen is unknown.

These sequences were also reported in another study, on T cells expressing NK-cell markers. That paper states: A few of the donors also had these clonotypes leading their CD3+CD56-NKG2C+ fraction. It is unclear if expanded NKG2C-expressing clones target HCMV antigens.

This sequence was found in a young woman in good health. V is TRBV20-1 and J is TRBJ1-2; 11 positions agree with TRBD1. Sequenced: PBMCs. DNA for the CDR3: TGCAGTGCCAGGACAGGGGGCTTCTTCGGCTACACCTTC. This codes for CSARTGGFFGYTF.